Shown below are 10 T cell receptor beta chains from a single sample sequenced in a study of blood T cell repertoires in COVID-19. This table comes from immunoSEQ multiplex PCR, and its TCRdb copy is limited to in-frame clones, with some not included. The table shows about 200,000 clones, with around 88% occurring only once. Source material: PBMCs or T cells enriched from blood (not recorded which). These receptors came from a man between 40 and 49 years old with acute COVID-19.

This chain uses TRBV28 with TRBJ2-1; the D gene is possibly TRBD2 (6 bases). CDR3 length equals 16 residues. Trimming pared 4 bases from V and 7 bases from J, leaving 20 bases between. From germline, CDR1 is MDHEN and CDR2 SYDVKM. Here the CDR3 DNA reads TGTGCCAGCAGTTCCTCCAGGCGGGACTTTACAAATGAGCAGTTCTTC. This encodes CASSSSRRDFTNEQFF.

This clone was detected once. The V call is TRBV19, the J call TRBJ2-1, with 7 bases aligning to TRBD2. The ends lost 3 bases at V and 6 bases at J; junction bases unmatched: 8. Germline V gives CDR1 LNHDA, CDR2 SQIVND (reference sequence). The CDR3 covers 15 residues. The CDR3: CASSIGEGLGNEQFF. The CDR3 region has the DNA TGTGCCAGTAGTATTGGGGAGGGCCTTGGCAATGAGCAGTTCTTC.

Only one count was recorded for this clone. The chain uses TRBV18 and TRBJ2-5, with D tentatively TRBD2 (5 bases). The length of the CDR3 is 15 residues. V shed 1 base and J shed 1 base, with 10 bases lying between them. Germline V CDR1 and CDR2: KGHSH, LQKENI. The CDR3 DNA follows: TGTGCCAGCTCACCACGGGAGCGCGGCCAAGAGACCCAGTACTTC. Translation gives CASSPRERGQETQYF.

V and J are TRBV18 and TRBJ1-2; D is ambiguous. The CDR3 extends over 11 amino acids. Per germline, CDR1 KGHSH and CDR2 LQKENI. The germline V and J ends were trimmed by 3 bases and 6 bases, with 5 bases remaining between them. The CDR3 loop is CASSPTDGYTF. The DNA of the CDR3 is TGTGCCAGCTCACCTACGGATGGCTACACCTTC.

The chain employs TRBV27 and TRBJ2-7, with 8 bases aligning to TRBD1. With 6 bases clipped from V and 2 bases from J, the junction kept 15 bases outside the gene matches. The germline CDR1 and CDR2 sequences are MNHEY and SMNVEV (reference sequence). This CDR3 is 17 amino acids long. CDR3 residues: CASRQGGLYFEAYEQYF. The DNA for the CDR3 is TGTGCCAGCAGACAGGGGGGCCTTTATTTTGAGGCCTACGAGCAGTACTTC.

V gene TRBV18 combines with J gene TRBJ1-5; D is unresolved. CDR1 KGHSH and CDR2 LQKENI come from the germline V gene. V was clipped by 2 bases and J by 7 bases, with 18 bases between them. This CDR3 has 16 residues. The CDR3 DNA reads as TGTGCCAGCTCACCAACCGGAGAAGCGGGGAAACAGCCCCAGCATTTT. This codes for CASSPTGEAGKQPQHF.

The J gene is TRBJ2-7, the V gene TRBV21-1; the DNA was not compared with TRBD2, the D call given in the table. TRBV21-1 is designated a pseudogene. The CDR3 is 14 residues long. For the CDR3, the DNA is TGTGCCAGCAGCAAGGGGACGGGGGACTACGAGCAGTACTTC. As protein: CASSKGTGDYEQYF.

This rearrangement joins TRBV4-2 to TRBJ2-4; 7 positions match TRBD1. The trim removed 5 bases at V and 4 bases at J, leaving 5 bases unmatched. Looked up from germline, CDR1 is LGHNA and CDR2 is YNFKEQ. The CDR3 covers 14 residues. The CDR3 protein is CASSTRDRKNIQYF. The CDR3 nucleotides read TGTGCCAGCAGCACCCGGGACAGAAAAAACATTCAGTACTTC.

V gene TRBV2 combines with J gene TRBJ2-2, with 10 bases matching TRBD2. V was pared by 6 bases and J by 6 bases, with 7 bases of the junction left unmatched. CDR3 length: 15 amino acids. Germline CDR1 SNHLY, CDR2 FYNNEI. The CDR3 region is CASSPSGRGAGELFF. CDR3 in DNA: TGTGCCAGCAGCCCTAGCGGGAGAGGAGCCGGGGAGCTGTTTTTT.

This clone was observed once. The chain is built from TRBV5-1 and TRBJ1-6; D is ambiguous. The CDR3 length is 15 residues. Trimming cost V 4 bases and J 5 bases, with 13 bases left between them. From germline, CDR1 is SGHRS and CDR2 YFSETQ. The DNA for the CDR3 is TGCGCCAGCAGCGTTGACGAGGGAAATAATTCACCCCTCCACTTT. Its translation: CASSVDEGNNSPLHF.